One and the same sample provided the 9 T cell receptor beta chains below, sequenced in a study of cytomegalovirus exposure and HLA in healthy donors (dated by TCRdb to about 2017). Library method: the immunoSEQ multiplex PCR assay. A mixture of 60 forward primers for TCR Vbeta segments and 13 reverse primers for TCR Jbeta segments was used in the multiplex PCR. As stored in TCRdb, this immuneACCESS dataset retains in-frame rearrangements with V and J assigned. A fraction of the clones does not appear; measured against another copy, unresolved V genes explain less than half of the discrepancy, and the remainder lacks a known reason. In all, the sample holds just over 95,000 clones, and about four fifths of those were seen once. Approximately 4% of the sample is taken by the ten largest. The specimen sequenced was PBMCs. These receptor sequences come from a woman aged 40 to 50 in good health and CMV-seropositive.

The genes are TRBV5-6 and TRBJ1-4, with TRBD1 as a possible D gene (5 bases). The germline V gene has CDR1 SGHDT and CDR2 YYEEEE. The CDR3 is 16 amino acids. V lost 1 base, J lost 8 bases, and 18 bases lay in between. CDR3 DNA sequence: TGTGCCAGCAGCTTGTACGGGGAGGGGTTGAAAGAAAAACTGTTTTTT. It encodes CASSLYGEGLKEKLFF. Supplemented by reference TRBV5-6 and TRBJ1-4, the full variable domain reads DAGVTQSPTHLIKTRGQQVTLRCSPKSGHDTVSWYQQALGQGPQFIFQYYEEEERQRGNFPDRFSGHQFPNYSSELNVNALLLGDSALYLCASSLYGEGLKEKLFFGSGTQLSVL.

The gene calls are TRBV18 and TRBJ2-6; 9 bases line up with TRBD1. The CDR3 consists of 17 residues. V was pared by 2 bases and J by 0 bases, with 2 bases of the junction left unmatched. CDR1 is KGHSH, CDR2 LQKENI, per germline. The CDR3 reads CASSPTGGPSGANVLTF. The CDR3 bases are TGTGCCAGCTCACCAACAGGGGGCCCCTCTGGGGCCAACGTCCTGACTTTC.

This clone has just one count. The V gene is TRBV11-2, the J gene TRBJ2-2; 7 positions match TRBD2. Germline V gene data show CDR1 as SGHAT and CDR2 as FQNNGV. Trimming removed 4 bases from V and 6 bases from J; junction bases left unmatched: 2. The CDR3 has 13 amino acids. In nucleotides, the CDR3 is TGTGCCAGCAGCTCAGGACTAGCCGGGGAGCTGTTTTTT. Translating gives CASSSGLAGELFF.

This clone showed up just once. This chain joins TRBV27 and TRBJ2-3, with 7 bases lining up with TRBD2. Germline CDR1 is MNHEY and CDR2 is SMNVEV (reference sequence). The CDR3 totals 14 residues. V lost 8 bases to trimming and J lost 0 bases; unmatched junction nucleotides: 5. The CDR3 sequence is CASGIAGSTDTQYF. In DNA, the CDR3 is TGTGCCAGCGGTATAGCGGGCAGCACAGATACGCAGTATTTT.

This chain links TRBV7-9 with TRBJ2-5; tentatively, D is TRBD1 (6 bases). The CDR3 is 14 residues long. V dropped 5 bases and J dropped 4 bases, with 14 bases sitting between them. In germline, CDR1 is SEHNR, CDR2 FQNEAQ (reference sequence). CDR3: CASSHRALGETQYF. CDR3 in DNA: TGTGCCAGCAGCCACAGGGCTTTGGGAGAGACCCAGTACTTC.

The chain recombines TRBV4-2 with TRBJ2-2; D gene unclear. V was shortened by 4 bases and J by 1 base, with 7 bases between the two germline ends. The V gene's germline CDR1 is LGHNA and CDR2 YNFKEQ. The length of the CDR3 is 14 residues. The CDR3 sequence: CASSPQWNTGELFF. CDR3 bases: TGTGCCAGCAGCCCCCAGTGGAACACCGGGGAGCTGTTTTTT.

CDR3 bases: TGCGCCAGCCCACAGGGGCAGAACAGTTATAGCAATCAGCCCCAGCATTTT. Amino acids: CASPQGQNSYSNQPQHF. This rearrangement joins TRBV5-1 to TRBJ1-5, with 7 bases lining up with TRBD1. Germline V lookup: CDR1 SGHRS, CDR2 YFSETQ. This CDR3 is 17 amino acids long. J lost 0 bases, V lost 7 bases, and 13 bases had no gene match.

The rearrangement joins TRBV6-4 to TRBJ2-1, with 10 nucleotides matching TRBD2. CDR3 size: 15 residues. Per the germline V gene, CDR1 is MRHNA and CDR2 is SNTAGT. V trimming: 3 bases; J trimming: 11 bases; junction bases outside the gene matches: 10. CDR3 sequence: CASSEIAGGGMKQFF. The CDR3 region has the DNA TGTGCCAGCAGTGAAATAGCGGGAGGAGGAATGAAGCAGTTCTTC.

The V and J genes are TRBV7-9 and TRBJ2-2; TRBD2 is a possible D gene (5 bases). V lost 6 bases to trimming and J lost 7 bases, with 18 bases between them. The germline V gene has CDR1 SEHNR and CDR2 FQNEAQ (reference sequence). The CDR3 has 15 residues. CDR3 sequence: CASRPGLASGGELFF. CDR3 coding DNA: TGTGCCAGCAGGCCCGGACTCGCATCGGGCGGGGAGCTGTTTTTT.